The T cell receptor beta chain described here comes from a study of blood T cell repertoires in COVID-19. In the study overall: Collection of acute and convalescent COVID-19 samples took place in the United States, Italy and Spain.

What the recovered Cohort 3 donors had was two negative PCRs, clearance, or symptom resolution. The germline V gene encodes CDR1 KGHSH and CDR2 LQKENI. This CDR3 comprises 13 residues. Between the trimmed V and J ends, which lost 2 bases and 4 bases, there was a span of 8 bases. The protocol was immunoSEQ multiplex PCR, while the TCRdb copy is restricted to in-frame clones and leaves out a portion. The sample holds 200,000 to 250,000 clones, around 83% seen once. This TCR was sampled from a woman aged 40 to 49 who had recovered from COVID-19. The genes are TRBV18 and TRBJ1-1; D not certain. The sequenced material came from PBMCs or T cells enriched from blood (not recorded which). In nucleotides, the CDR3 is TGTGCCAGCTCACCAGAGTGGAGCACTGAAGCTTTCTTT. Protein product: CASSPEWSTEAFF.